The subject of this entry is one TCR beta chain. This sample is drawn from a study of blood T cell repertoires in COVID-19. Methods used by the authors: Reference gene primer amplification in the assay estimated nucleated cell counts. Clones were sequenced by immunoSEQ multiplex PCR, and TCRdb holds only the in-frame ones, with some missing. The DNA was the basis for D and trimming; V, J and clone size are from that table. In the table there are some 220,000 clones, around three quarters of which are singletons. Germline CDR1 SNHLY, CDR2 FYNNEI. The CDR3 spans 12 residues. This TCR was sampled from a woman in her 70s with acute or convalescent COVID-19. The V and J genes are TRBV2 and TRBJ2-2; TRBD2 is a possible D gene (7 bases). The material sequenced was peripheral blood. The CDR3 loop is CASGRGLGELFF. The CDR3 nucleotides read TGTGCAAGCGGGCGGGGGCTCGGGGAGCTGTTTTTT.